This T cell receptor beta chain is drawn from a study of cytomegalovirus exposure and HLA in healthy donors. Study results and caveats: Cytomegalovirus association was listed for roughly 160 TCR beta chains. As a later analysis revealed, the rate of TCR association differed by HLA locus, with DRB1 most and HLA-C fewest. In a later analysis, an Asian-associated ancestry cluster reportedly showed fewer N-insertions than the roughly 730-donor mean.

This CDR3 spans 14 amino acids. 13 Jbeta primers and 60 Vbeta primers were used for the PCR. The data were produced by immunoSEQ multiplex PCR, yet TCRdb's version contains in-frame clones alone and is incomplete. The sample carries around 100,000 clones, roughly 69% recorded once. As concerns this clone: Its target is not known.

This receptor was identified in a woman in her 30s in good health and CMV-seronegative. The rearrangement uses TRBV21-1 and TRBJ1-5; the table's D call, TRBD1, was not checked against the DNA. TRBV21-1 is a pseudogene locus. What was sequenced was PBMCs. CDR3 protein: CASSKGYRGQPQHF. CDR3 sequence (DNA): TGTGCCAGCAGCAAAGGTTATAGGGGGCAGCCCCAGCATTTT.